A single sample is the source of the 18 T cell receptor beta chains below, sequenced in a study of regulatory T cells in long-lasting Graves disease. The authors built TCR beta libraries using iRepertoire HTBI primers and Arm-PCR of CDR3 regions. TCRdb ran MiXCR on the multiplex PCR reads and lists one entry per CDR3 protein. The table has a few hundred thousand distinct CDR3 sequences, around 15% seen once. Noted time point: newly diagnosed GD, antithyroid drugs for less than 3 months. From RNA extracted from PBMCs, the TCR library was made. These data were likewise used in another study, on T cells in Graves' hyperthyroidism and ophthalmopathy.

The sequenced sample was peripheral blood mononuclear cells (PBMCs), obtained at new diagnosis, from a patient treated with antithyroid drugs. The receptor set was obtained from a woman between 18 and 30 years old with Graves disease.

The chain joins TRBV4-1 to TRBJ2-1; tentative D call: TRBD2 (5 bases). The V gene lost 2 bases and the J gene lost 5 bases, with 13 bases spanning the gap. Germline V gene lookup returns CDR1 MGHRA and CDR2 YSYEKL. The length of the CDR3 is 15 residues. CDR3 residues: CASSQREADHNEQFF. DNA of the CDR3: TGCGCCAGCAGCCAACGGGAAGCGGATCACAATGAGCAGTTCTTC.

In the case of this clonotype: This clone may be a read error of a much larger clone one base away. The V and J genes are TRBV6-1 and TRBJ2-7; a possible D gene is TRBD2 (6 bases). The ends were cut back, 7 bases at V and 7 bases at J, with 20 bases in the middle. The CDR3 has 14 residues. Per the germline V gene, CDR1 is MNHNS and CDR2 is SASEGT. CDR3 coding DNA: TGTGCCAGCACTAAAGGACTAACCTTGGGGGAGCAGTACTTC. Translated, it gives CASTKGLTLGEQYF.

This clonotype showed up many times. The rearrangement joins TRBV28 to TRBJ1-1, with D maybe TRBD1 (5 bases). The germline V and J ends were trimmed by 1 base and 4 bases, with 10 bases remaining between them. From germline, CDR1 is MDHEN and CDR2 SYDVKM. This CDR3 has 14 residues. The CDR3 protein is CASSLLGGTTEAFF. The CDR3 DNA reads TGTGCCAGCAGTTTATTGGGGGGAACCACTGAAGCTTTCTTT. The variable domain in full, completed from reference TRBV28 and TRBJ1-1, reads DVKVTQSSRYLVKRTGEKVFLECVQDMDHENMFWYRQDPGLGLRLIYFSYDVKMKEKGDIPEGYSVSREKKERFSLILESASTNQTSMYLCASSLLGGTTEAFFGQGTRLTVV.

This clonotype has more than one count but fewer than ten. V gene TRBV29-1 combines with J gene TRBJ1-1; no clear D. Trimming pared 6 bases from V and 1 base from J, leaving 9 bases between. CDR1 is SQVTM and CDR2 is ANQGSEA in the germline V gene. The CDR3 length is 12 residues. In DNA form, the CDR3 reads TGCAGCGTCGCTGGGAGGAACACTGAAGCTTTCTTT. It is translated as CSVAGRNTEAFF.

This clonotype was recorded a few times. V and J are TRBV30 and TRBJ2-3; D may be TRBD2 (5 bases). The CDR3 runs to 13 residues. V shed 2 bases and J shed 6 bases, with 12 bases lying between them. Germline lookup yields CDR1 GTSNPN and CDR2 SVGIG (reference sequence). CDR3 DNA: TGTGCCTGGAGTTCCAGGTCGGGGGATACGCAGTATTTT. It encodes CAWSSRSGDTQYF.

V and J are TRBV19 and TRBJ1-5, with TRBD1 as a possible D gene (5 bases). V shed 7 bases and J shed 0 bases, with 13 bases lying between them. CDR1 and CDR2 from the germline V gene are LNHDA and SQIVND (reference sequence). There are 15 residues in the CDR3. The CDR3 loop is CASTPTVYSNQPQHF. The CDR3, as DNA: TGTGCCAGTACCCCGACAGTTTATAGCAATCAGCCCCAGCATTTT.

V and J are TRBV7-9 and TRBJ2-2; D unresolved. The CDR3 has 16 residues. V was cut by 2 bases and J by 4 bases, with 14 bases left in between. Germline V gives CDR1 SEHNR, CDR2 FQNEAQ (reference sequence). This chain's CDR3 is CASSLRLGFSTGELFF. CDR3 nucleotide sequence: TGTGCCAGCAGCTTACGTCTAGGGTTCTCCACCGGGGAGCTGTTTTTT.

This clonotype occurred a few times. The chain employs TRBV19 and TRBJ2-5; D may be TRBD1 (6 bases). Trimming shortened V by 6 bases and J by 1 base, and 12 bases separated the two germline ends. CDR1 LNHDA and CDR2 SQIVND come from the germline V gene (reference sequence). The CDR3 is made up of 14 amino acids. The CDR3 loop reads CASSPGHLQETQYF. The CDR3 coding sequence is TGTGCCAGTAGCCCGGGACACCTCCAAGAGACCCAGTACTTC. The complete variable domain, with remaining parts taken from reference TRBV19 and TRBJ2-5, reads DGGITQSPKYLFRKEGQNVTLSCEQNLNHDAMYWYRQDPGQGLRLIYYSQIVNDFQKGDIAEGYSVSREKKESFPLTVTSAQKNPTAFYLCASSPGHLQETQYFGPGTRLLVL.

This chain connects TRBV20-1 to TRBJ1-4; 8 positions agree with TRBD1. Germline assignment: CDR1 DFQATT and CDR2 SNEGSKA (reference sequence). After removal of 1 base from V and 6 bases from J, the junction contained 4 bases not matched to a gene. The CDR3 length is 14 residues. The CDR3 loop reads CSARGPTGDEKLFF. In DNA, the CDR3 is TGCAGTGCTAGAGGTCCGACAGGGGATGAAAAACTGTTTTTT.

This clonotype appeared many times. This rearrangement joins TRBV2 to TRBJ2-6; 8 bases agree with TRBD1. V shed 6 bases, J shed 1 base, and the junction held 11 bases outside the gene matches. CDR1 SNHLY and CDR2 FYNNEI come from the germline V gene. This CDR3 has 18 amino acids. CDR3 sequence (DNA): TGTGCCAGCAGGGTTCCGGGACAGGTGCAATCTGGGGCCAACGTCCTGACTTTC. Residues: CASRVPGQVQSGANVLTF.

This clonotype occurred many times. This chain links TRBV5-1 with TRBJ1-1; D perhaps matches TRBD1 (5 bases). The germline V gene encodes CDR1 SGHRS and CDR2 YFSETQ. CDR3 length: 13 amino acids. Trimming took 3 bases from V and 6 from J, leaving 12 bases between them. The CDR3 bases are TGCGCCAGCAGCTGGGGCCAGGGTGCTGAAGCTTTCTTT. Encoded protein: CASSWGQGAEAFF. Based on the CDR3 plus reference TRBV5-1 and TRBJ1-1, the full variable domain is KAGVTQTPRYLIKTRGQQVTLSCSPISGHRSVSWYQQTPGQGLQFLFEYFSETQRNKGNFPGRFSGRQFSNSRSEMNVSTLELGDSALYLCASSWGQGAEAFFGQGTRLTVV.

This clonotype was counted many times. V is TRBV6-1 and J is TRBJ2-3; D is possibly TRBD1 (6 bases). CDR1 MNHNS and CDR2 SASEGT come from the germline V gene. Trimming removed 3 bases at V and 2 bases at J, with 21 bases between. This CDR3 comprises 18 residues. CDR3 sequence (DNA): TGTGCCAGCAGTGACCCATTCAACAGGGTTGAGGCCACAGATACGCAGTATTTT. The encoded protein is CASSDPFNRVEATDTQYF.

This clonotype came up many times. The CDR3 nucleotides read TGTGCCAGCAGCTTAGCCGGGACAGGGACCTACGAGCAGTACTTC. This sequence encodes CASSLAGTGTYEQYF. J is TRBJ2-7 and V is TRBV11-1; 9 bases map to TRBD1. CDR3 length: 15 residues. Per the germline V gene, CDR1 is SGHAT and CDR2 is FQDESV (reference sequence). Germline trimming cut 0 bases from V and 2 bases from J; bases unmatched to any gene: 2.

This clonotype was seen at least ten times. V and J are TRBV6-1 and TRBJ1-2; 7 bases align to TRBD1. With V trimmed by 6 bases and J by 1 base, 14 bases remained unmatched. Germline V gene sequence: CDR1 MNHNS, CDR2 SASEGT. This CDR3 is 17 amino acids long. CDR3 region: CASSTIRDSLLNYGYTF. The CDR3, as DNA: TGTGCCAGCAGCACAATCCGGGACAGCCTGCTTAACTATGGCTACACCTTC.

This clonotype was counted many times. This chain uses TRBV20-1 with TRBJ2-7; 7 bases map to TRBD1. The CDR3 sequence is 14 residues long. V shed 6 bases and J 0 bases; nucleotides not matched to a gene: 8. Germline V gives CDR1 DFQATT, CDR2 SNEGSKA (reference sequence). CDR3 residues: CSASDRRRSYEQYF. In DNA, the CDR3 is TGCAGTGCCTCGGACAGGCGACGCTCCTACGAGCAGTACTTC.

The sample holds a few counts of this clonotype. V and J are TRBV10-1 and TRBJ1-2; D ambiguous. This CDR3 is built from 14 residues. Deletions cut 10 bases from V and 5 bases from J, with 20 bases between. CDR1 WNHNN and CDR2 SYGVQD come from the germline V gene (reference sequence). Here the CDR3 DNA reads TGCGCCAACCCTGAGAGGGAGGTCTTTTATGGCTACACCTTC. Translating gives CANPEREVFYGYTF.

This clonotype was counted many times. The gene calls are TRBV5-1 and TRBJ2-7; perhaps TRBD1 as D (6 bases). Germline V lookup: CDR1 SGHRS, CDR2 YFSETQ. This CDR3 has 13 amino acids. V gave up 2 bases and J gave up 5 bases, with 11 bases separating them. CDR3 sequence reads: CASSLTGYHEQYF. The CDR3 DNA reads TGCGCCAGCAGCTTAACAGGGTACCACGAGCAGTACTTC. The full variable domain, its missing parts supplied by reference TRBV5-1 and TRBJ2-7, is KAGVTQTPRYLIKTRGQQVTLSCSPISGHRSVSWYQQTPGQGLQFLFEYFSETQRNKGNFPGRFSGRQFSNSRSEMNVSTLELGDSALYLCASSLTGYHEQYFGPGTRLTVT.

The chain recombines TRBV13 with TRBJ2-7, with TRBD2 matching 12 bases. The CDR3 runs 15 residues. Trimming removed 7 bases from V and 7 bases from J; junction bases left unmatched: 11. Germline V lookup: CDR1 PRHDT, CDR2 FYEKMQ (reference sequence). In nucleotides, the CDR3 is TGTGCCAGCACCACTGGACTAGCGGGACTTCGGGAGCAGTACTTC. This sequence encodes CASTTGLAGLREQYF.